The 25 T cell receptor beta chains in this list originate from one sample, sequenced in a study of T cells in Graves' hyperthyroidism and ophthalmopathy (dated by TCRdb to about 2019). Libraries were prepared through multiplex PCR. These reads were obtained on an Illumina HiSeq 2000. The TCR beta CDR3 regions were amplified from the RNA transcripts. The TCR CDR3 was subjected to a first round of RT-PCR using the HTBI primer set and the Qiagen OneStep RT-PCR kit. In-frame beta chains were kept once TCRdb had trimmed the public reads at Q25 with fastp and called clones with MiXCR. When rows share a CDR3 protein, they turn into one entry using the most common DNA and genes. The sample records about 600,000 distinct CDR3 sequences, around 16% of which are singletons. Under 3.5% of the sample comes from the top ten. The sample taken for sequencing was blood. These receptors were taken from a woman aged 40 to 50 with Graves' ophthalmopathy.

Only a few counts were recorded for this clonotype. The rearrangement uses TRBV20-1 and TRBJ2-1; D possibly corresponds to TRBD2 (5 bases). The CDR3 has 12 residues. The germline gives CDR1 DFQATT, CDR2 SNEGSKA (reference sequence). Trimming took off 2 bases at V and 10 bases at J, with 12 bases between the two ends. The CDR3 spells CSARRGPEEQFF. DNA for the CDR3: TGCAGTGCTAGACGAGGGCCCGAGGAGCAGTTCTTC.

The chain couples TRBV19 to TRBJ2-2; D is possibly TRBD1 or TRBD2 (5 bases each). Per germline, CDR1 LNHDA and CDR2 SQIVND (reference sequence). This CDR3 region has 16 residues. The V and J ends lost 5 bases and 3 bases respectively, with 16 bases between them. Here the CDR3 DNA reads TGTGCCAGTAGTGTTACATCCGGGACGGACACCGGGGAGCTGTTTTTT. Its protein product is CASSVTSGTDTGELFF.

This clonotype was seen ten or more times. The CDR3 sequence is CASSYSKSGGNTEAFF. CDR3 bases: TGTGCCAGCAGTTACTCGAAATCGGGAGGGAACACTGAAGCTTTCTTT. The chain carries TRBV6-5 and TRBJ1-1; D is unclear. Germline CDR1 MNHEY, CDR2 SVGAGI. Between the trimmed V and J ends, which lost 0 bases and 1 base, there was a span of 12 bases. The CDR3 sequence is 16 residues long.

The table lists this clonotype with a few counts. The chain uses TRBV6-2 or TRBV6-3 and TRBJ2-2; D unresolved. The germline gives CDR1 MNHEY, CDR2 SVGEGT. V was shortened by 4 bases and J by 2 bases, with 11 bases between the two germline ends. This CDR3 region has 15 residues. The CDR3 bases are TGTGCCAGCAGTTCCATAGACCGAAACACCGGGGAGCTGTTTTTT. Translation gives CASSSIDRNTGELFF.

The CDR3 loop is CASSHQGQVETQYF. DNA of the CDR3: TGTGCCAGCAGCCATCAGGGACAGGTCGAGACCCAGTACTTC. This sequence joins TRBV12-3 or TRBV12-4 and TRBJ2-5, with 8 nucleotides matching TRBD1. With 6 bases clipped from V and 5 bases from J, the junction kept 8 bases outside the gene matches. This CDR3 has 14 amino acids.

This clonotype was counted at least ten times. The genes are TRBV18 and TRBJ1-1, with D possibly being TRBD1 (5 bases). Germline assignment: CDR1 KGHSH and CDR2 LQKENI. V was cut by 3 bases and J by 0 bases, with 11 bases left in between. The CDR3 consists of 15 residues. In nucleotides, the CDR3 is TGTGCCAGCTCACCGATATACAGGATGAACACTGAAGCTTTCTTT. It codes for CASSPIYRMNTEAFF.

In this sample, this clonotype turned up many times. This chain connects TRBV6-1 to TRBJ1-1; perhaps TRBD1 as D (6 bases). Deletions cut 8 bases from V and 4 bases from J, with 17 bases between. This CDR3 contains 14 residues. Germline V gives CDR1 MNHNS, CDR2 SASEGT. CDR3 sequence (DNA): TGTGCCAGCCAAAAAAGGGGGGCGGGCACTGAAGCTTTCTTT. Its protein product is CASQKRGAGTEAFF.

The J gene is TRBJ1-6, the V gene TRBV20-1; 9 nucleotides agree with TRBD1. The CDR3 spans 15 residues. The germline CDR1 and CDR2 sequences are DFQATT and SNEGSKA (reference sequence). V gave up 3 bases and J gave up 8 bases; unmatched junction bases: 8. The CDR3 spells CSARGPRDRDSPLHF. As DNA, the CDR3 is TGCAGTGCTAGGGGCCCGCGGGACAGGGATTCACCCCTCCACTTT.

This clonotype was counted at least ten times. The rearrangement uses TRBV6-2 or TRBV6-3 and TRBJ2-3; the D is unclear. Germline V lookup: CDR1 MNHEY, CDR2 SVGEGT. CDR3 size: 12 residues. V was shortened by 6 bases and J by 6 bases, with 10 bases between the two germline ends. The CDR3 DNA reads as TGTGCCAGCAGCCCCTCCGCGGATACGCAGTATTTT. Its protein product is CASSPSADTQYF.

This chain links TRBV10-3 with TRBJ2-1; D not certain. Per the germline V gene, CDR1 is ENHRY and CDR2 is SYGVKD. The CDR3 has 12 amino acids. V lost 10 bases and J 2 bases, leaving 9 bases between the germline ends. The CDR3 is CATPQTYNEQFF. DNA for the CDR3: TGTGCCACCCCCCAGACCTACAATGAGCAGTTCTTC.

This clonotype was counted only a few times. The genes are TRBV19 and TRBJ1-1; 7 bases match TRBD1. CDR3 length: 13 amino acids. The V segment lost 8 bases and the J segment 1 base; nucleotides outside the gene matches: 4. Germline lookup yields CDR1 LNHDA and CDR2 SQIVND (reference sequence). CDR3 DNA: TGTGCCAGTGGGACAGCCTCGAACACTGAAGCTTTCTTT. Translation gives CASGTASNTEAFF.

A note on this clonotype: A much larger clone differs by one base, so this may be a read error. V usage is TRBV9 and J usage is TRBJ1-2, with D unclear. The CDR3 extends over 14 amino acids. Germline-derived CDR1 and CDR2 are SGDLS and YYNGEE. DNA for the CDR3: TGTGCCAGCAGCGGATCTACAGTAATATATGGCTACGCCTTC. Its protein product is CASSGSTVIYGYAF.

In this sample, this clonotype turned up many times. V usage is TRBV5-1 and J usage is TRBJ2-1; either TRBD1 or TRBD2 may supply D (6 bases each). This CDR3 has 16 amino acids. Germline assignment: CDR1 SGHRS and CDR2 YFSETQ. V was cut by 3 bases and J by 9 bases, with 22 bases left in between. Here the CDR3 DNA reads TGCGCCAGCAGCTCCAGGGGACCCCAACTGGGAGGTGAGCAGTTCTTC. Encoded protein: CASSSRGPQLGGEQFF. Full variable domain (rest looked up from reference TRBV5-1 and TRBJ2-1): KAGVTQTPRYLIKTRGQQVTLSCSPISGHRSVSWYQQTPGQGLQFLFEYFSETQRNKGNFPGRFSGRQFSNSRSEMNVSTLELGDSALYLCASSSRGPQLGGEQFFGPGTRLTVL.

The rearrangement links TRBV28 to TRBJ2-1; 8 bases fit TRBD1. The CDR3 runs 13 residues. V lost 4 bases, J lost 10 bases, and 6 bases stayed unmatched. The germline gives CDR1 MDHEN, CDR2 SYDVKM. The CDR3 DNA reads TGTGCCAGCAGTTCCACCGGGACAGGCGAGCAGTTCTTC. Translated: CASSSTGTGEQFF.

The gene calls are TRBV7-9 and TRBJ1-6; D remains unclear. Trimming shortened V by 5 bases and J by 10 bases, and 9 bases separated the two germline ends. Germline V gives CDR1 SEHNR, CDR2 FQNEAQ (reference sequence). This CDR3 contains 12 residues. The CDR3 reads CASSPTNSPLHF. CDR3 bases: TGTGCCAGCAGCCCTACGAACTCACCCCTCCACTTT.

V and J are TRBV6-6 and TRBJ1-4; D is uncertain. This CDR3 contains 20 residues. Germline values: CDR1 MNHNY, CDR2 SVGAGI (reference sequence). V was pared by 0 bases and J by 0 bases, with 20 bases between. The CDR3 spells CASSYSTPSQITATNEKLFF. For the CDR3, the DNA is TGTGCCAGCAGTTACTCGACCCCCTCTCAGATAACTGCAACTAATGAAAAACTGTTTTTT.

This clonotype appeared many times. The chain employs TRBV28 and TRBJ2-7; D tentatively reads TRBD1 or TRBD2 (6 bases each). V lost 2 bases to trimming and J lost 0 bases, with 17 bases between them. The CDR3 runs to 17 residues. Per the germline V gene, CDR1 is MDHEN and CDR2 is SYDVKM. In nucleotides, the CDR3 is TGTGCCAGCAGTTTACCACAGGGTAGGAGGGACTCCTACGAGCAGTACTTC. Amino acid sequence: CASSLPQGRRDSYEQYF.

This clonotype has just a few counts. The rearrangement uses TRBV7-3 and TRBJ2-2; perhaps TRBD1 as D (6 bases). The CDR3 covers 14 residues. Trimming left V 4 bases short and J 7 bases short, with 13 bases between. Germline V gene data show CDR1 as SGHTA and CDR2 as FQGTGA. The CDR3 DNA is TGTGCCAGCAGCTCCGGACAGATAGGCGGGGAGCTGTTTTTT. This codes for CASSSGQIGGELFF.

The genes are TRBV7-9 and TRBJ1-2; D may be TRBD1 (6 bases). CDR1 and CDR2 from the germline V gene are SEHNR and FQNEAQ (reference sequence). The CDR3 runs 14 residues. Trimming stripped 5 bases from V and 2 bases from J, with 12 bases between. CDR3 loop: CASSPGQYNYGYTF. CDR3 in DNA: TGTGCCAGCAGCCCCGGACAGTACAACTATGGCTACACCTTC.

V gene TRBV5-1 combines with J gene TRBJ2-2; 10 nucleotides agree with TRBD1. Germline CDR1 reads SGHRS; CDR2 reads YFSETQ. V shed 4 bases, J shed 7 bases, and the junction held 10 bases outside the gene matches. The CDR3 contains 16 residues. The DNA of the CDR3 is TGCGCCAGCAGCGACCTGACAGGGGGCCTGGGCGGGGAGCTGTTTTTT. Translation gives CASSDLTGGLGGELFF.

The chain uses TRBV6-1 and TRBJ2-5, with D maybe TRBD1 (6 bases). CDR1 is MNHNS and CDR2 is SASEGT in the germline V gene. The CDR3 consists of 16 residues. V gave up 7 bases and J gave up 5 bases, with 23 bases separating them. As DNA, the CDR3 is TGTGCCAGCATCGAAGCACCGACAGGTGCCGGGGAGACCCAGTACTTC. It yields the protein CASIEAPTGAGETQYF.

In its sample, this clonotype was seen many times. The chain joins TRBV2 to TRBJ2-1; the match to TRBD2 covers 8 bases. The V and J ends lost 10 bases and 3 bases, in that order; junction bases with no gene match: 5. Germline V gene lookup returns CDR1 SNHLY and CDR2 FYNNEI. The CDR3 consists of 13 residues. The CDR3 region has the DNA TGTGCCATACTAGCGGACCGCTACAATGAGCAGTTCTTC. Translated, it gives CAILADRYNEQFF.

This clonotype was seen repeatedly, ten times or more. The chain employs TRBV9 and TRBJ2-1; 9 bases line up with TRBD1. Germline V CDR1 and CDR2: SGDLS, YYNGEE. The CDR3 spans 14 residues. J was trimmed by 8 bases and V by 1 base; bases with no gene match: 4. This CDR3 reads CASSVTGGPDEQFF. The CDR3 DNA sequence: TGTGCCAGCAGCGTAACAGGGGGCCCCGATGAGCAGTTCTTC. Using reference TRBV9 and TRBJ2-1 for the parts outside the CDR3, the full variable domain is DSGVTQTPKHLITATGQRVTLRCSPRSGDLSVYWYQQSLDQGLQFLIQYYNGEERAKGNILERFSAQQFPDLHSELNLSSLELGDSALYFCASSVTGGPDEQFFGPGTRLTVL.

The chain joins TRBV24-1 to TRBJ2-7, with D tentatively TRBD2 (6 bases). Per germline, CDR1 KGHDR and CDR2 SFDVKD. The length of the CDR3 is 14 residues. V was shortened by 7 bases and J by 0 bases, with 12 bases between the two germline ends. The CDR3: CATSKASDSYEQYF. The CDR3 DNA is TGTGCCACCAGCAAGGCTAGCGACTCCTACGAGCAGTACTTC.

At least ten counts were recorded for this clonotype. This chain connects TRBV28 to TRBJ2-2; either TRBD1 or TRBD2 may fit D (5 bases each). CDR1 and CDR2 from the germline V gene are MDHEN and SYDVKM. With 5 bases removed from V and 3 bases from J, the gap between germline ends came to 13 bases. The CDR3 covers 15 residues. In DNA, the CDR3 is TGTGCCAGCAGTCCCCTGGGGACGGACACCGGGGAGCTGTTTTTT. Its translation: CASSPLGTDTGELFF.